A single sample is the source of the 23 T cell receptor beta chains below, sequenced in a study of T cells in tumors after PD-1 blockade. Some clones are missing from TCRdb's copy, which holds only in-frame ones; the method was immunoSEQ multiplex PCR. Of 35,000 or so clones in the sample, about 77% were seen once. Source: PBMCs, taken before anti-PD-1 treatment. The source of these receptors is a human donor with basal cell carcinoma.

This clone was recorded only once. CDR3 region: CASSLAGLAGRRKQFF. As DNA, the CDR3 is TGTGCCAGCAGCTTGGCGGGACTAGCGGGGCGCCGTAAGCAGTTCTTC. The rearrangement joins TRBV5-8 to TRBJ2-1; 13 bases align to TRBD2. Looked up from germline, CDR1 is SGHTS and CDR2 is YDEGEE. V was pared by 0 bases and J by 11 bases, with 8 bases of the junction left unmatched. This CDR3 has 16 residues.

V and J are TRBV28 and TRBJ2-1; TRBD2 is a possible D gene (6 bases). Germline CDR1 is MDHEN and CDR2 is SYDVKM. Trimming left V 6 bases short and J 5 bases short, with 14 bases between. CDR3 length: 14 residues. The CDR3 DNA sequence: TGTGCCAGCAGAAGTCAAGCGGGTCACAATGAGCAGTTCTTC. It translates to CASRSQAGHNEQFF.

In DNA, the CDR3 is TGCGCCAGCAGCTTGGGAGCGGCGAGCACCGGGGAGCTGTTTTTT. Translation gives CASSLGAASTGELFF. The chain carries TRBV5-1 and TRBJ2-2, with D perhaps matching TRBD2 (5 bases). Germline V lookup: CDR1 SGHRS, CDR2 YFSETQ. Trimming cost V 0 bases and J 4 bases, with 10 bases left between them. There are 15 residues in the CDR3. Using reference TRBV5-1 and TRBJ2-2 for the parts outside the CDR3, the full variable domain is KAGVTQTPRYLIKTRGQQVTLSCSPISGHRSVSWYQQTPGQGLQFLFEYFSETQRNKGNFPGRFSGRQFSNSRSEMNVSTLELGDSALYLCASSLGAASTGELFFGEGSRLTVL.

The chain employs TRBV19 and TRBJ2-7, with 9 nucleotides matching TRBD1. Trimming at V came to 5 bases and at J to 3 bases, leaving 8 bases not matched to a gene. This CDR3 contains 15 residues. Looked up from germline, CDR1 is LNHDA and CDR2 is SQIVND (reference sequence). The CDR3 spells CASSDRTGVVYEQYF. For the CDR3, the DNA is TGTGCCAGTAGTGATCGGACAGGGGTTGTCTACGAGCAGTACTTC.

The V gene is TRBV28, the J gene TRBJ2-2, with unresolved D. The V gene lost 2 bases and the J gene lost 3 bases, with 1 base spanning the gap. CDR3 length equals 12 residues. Germline V gives CDR1 MDHEN, CDR2 SYDVKM. The CDR3 DNA reads TGTGCCAGCAGTTTAGACACCGGGGAGCTGTTTTTT. It is translated as CASSLDTGELFF.

The chain employs TRBV7-2 and TRBJ2-2, with 8 bases matching TRBD1. CDR1 SGHTA and CDR2 FQGNSA come from the germline V gene. The trim removed 1 base at V and 7 bases at J, leaving 2 bases unmatched. The CDR3 length is 14 residues. The DNA for the CDR3 is TGTGCCAGCAGCTTAGTCAGGGGGCACGGGGAGCTGTTTTTT. It is translated as CASSLVRGHGELFF.

The J gene is TRBJ2-1, the V gene TRBV11-3, with D perhaps given as TRBD1 or TRBD2 (6 bases each). Trimming cost V 6 bases and J 10 bases, with 16 bases left between them. In germline, CDR1 is SGHNT, CDR2 YENEEA. There are 13 residues in the CDR3. CDR3 sequence: CASREGGRVEQFF. The CDR3 region has the DNA TGTGCCAGCAGAGAAGGGGGGCGGGTGGAGCAGTTCTTC. The whole variable domain, remainder taken from reference TRBV11-3 and TRBJ2-1, is EAGVVQSPRYKIIEKKQPVAFWCNPISGHNTLYWYLQNLGQGPELLIRYENEEAVDDSQLPKDRFSAERLKGVDSTLKIQPAELGDSAVYLCASREGGRVEQFFGPGTRLTVL.

The V and J genes are TRBV4-1 and TRBJ1-5, with a possible D match to TRBD1 (5 bases). This CDR3 spans 15 amino acids. Germline V lookup: CDR1 MGHRA, CDR2 YSYEKL. With 3 bases removed from V and 3 bases from J, the gap between germline ends came to 12 bases. This CDR3 is CASSQGWGNNQPQHF. The CDR3 bases are TGCGCCAGCAGCCAGGGATGGGGGAACAATCAGCCCCAGCATTTT.

The chain combines TRBV11-3 with TRBJ2-1, with D possibly TRBD2 on 6 matching bases. V gave up 5 bases and J gave up 1 base, with 15 bases separating them. Germline CDR1 reads SGHNT; CDR2 reads YENEEA. The CDR3 length is 16 residues. The CDR3 loop is CASSKAPRGSYNEQFF. The CDR3 DNA follows: TGTGCCAGCAGCAAAGCCCCGCGGGGATCCTACAATGAGCAGTTCTTC.

The chain employs TRBV5-1 and TRBJ2-7; no clear D gene. V lost 0 bases and J 1 base, leaving 23 bases between the germline ends. This CDR3 has 19 residues. CDR1 and CDR2 from the germline V gene are SGHRS and YFSETQ. This chain's CDR3 is CASSLAPPRAGSSSYEQYF. The CDR3, as DNA: TGCGCCAGCAGCTTGGCCCCCCCTAGGGCTGGCTCATCGTCCTACGAGCAGTACTTC.

This chain links TRBV2 with TRBJ1-1; D remains unclear. CDR3 length: 14 amino acids. Germline loops: CDR1 SNHLY, CDR2 FYNNEI. Trimming stripped 6 bases from V and 3 bases from J, with 14 bases between. CDR3 protein: CASRVEGWDTEAFF. The CDR3 DNA follows: TGTGCCAGCAGGGTCGAAGGGTGGGACACTGAAGCTTTCTTT.

Only one count was recorded for this clone. DNA of the CDR3: TGCGCCAGCAGCCCAGGGACAGGCCGAAAGGATACGCAGTATTTT. It specifies CASSPGTGRKDTQYF. The rearrangement joins TRBV5-1 to TRBJ2-3; 8 positions agree with TRBD1. The germline V gene encodes CDR1 SGHRS and CDR2 YFSETQ. The CDR3 contains 15 residues. With 4 bases clipped from V and 6 bases from J, the junction kept 10 bases outside the gene matches.

V usage is TRBV7-9 and J usage is TRBJ2-1, with a weak D call TRBD1 (6 bases). Trimming left V 5 bases short and J 2 bases short, with 10 bases between. Germline-derived CDR1 and CDR2 are SEHNR and FQNEAQ (reference sequence). CDR3 size: 14 residues. Written as DNA, the CDR3 is TGTGCCAGCAGCCTCGGACAGACCTACAATGAGCAGTTCTTC. This gives the protein CASSLGQTYNEQFF.

The chain combines TRBV24-1 with TRBJ1-5; 10 positions match TRBD1. The CDR3 consists of 16 residues. Per germline, CDR1 KGHDR and CDR2 SFDVKD. V dropped 3 bases and J dropped 7; count of bases not matched to a gene: 8. The CDR3 DNA reads as TGTGCCACCAGTGATGCCGGGACAGGGGCAGGCCAGCCCCAGCATTTT. Protein sequence: CATSDAGTGAGQPQHF.

In its sample, this clone was seen a few times. CDR3 sequence (DNA): TGTGCCAGCAGTGACGGATTCATGAACACTGAAGCTTTCTTT. This codes for CASSDGFMNTEAFF. This rearrangement joins TRBV6-2 or TRBV6-3 to TRBJ1-1; D is uncertain. The CDR3 extends over 14 amino acids. With 5 bases removed from V and 0 bases from J, the gap between germline ends came to 10 bases. The germline gives CDR1 MNHEY, CDR2 SVGEGT.

The sample holds one count of this clone. The chain uses TRBV9 and TRBJ2-3; TRBD2 aligns across 8 bases. CDR3 length: 14 amino acids. Germline trimming cut 4 bases from V and 6 bases from J; bases unmatched to any gene: 7. Germline V gives CDR1 SGDLS, CDR2 YYNGEE. CDR3: CASSLGGGQDTQYF. In nucleotides, the CDR3 is TGTGCCAGCAGCCTCGGGGGGGGCCAGGATACGCAGTATTTT.

The chain joins TRBV28 to TRBJ1-6; D may be TRBD1 (6 bases). Germline CDR1 MDHEN, CDR2 SYDVKM. The CDR3 spans 13 residues. V lost 7 bases to trimming and J lost 8 bases, with 12 bases between them. The CDR3 is CASIRGGDSPLHF. For the CDR3, the DNA is TGTGCCAGCATCAGGGGCGGTGATTCACCCCTCCACTTT.

This clone came up once. This rearrangement joins TRBV6-5 to TRBJ2-3, with D tentatively TRBD1 or TRBD2 (7 bases each). Trimming pared 7 bases from V and 2 bases from J, leaving 13 bases between. This CDR3 has 14 residues. CDR1 is MNHEY, CDR2 SVGAGI, per germline. The CDR3 DNA is TGTGCCAGCACCAGGGGGGGGACCACAGATACGCAGTATTTT. This codes for CASTRGGTTDTQYF.

CDR3 bases: TGCGCCAGCAGCCCGGTAACGACCACCGGCACAGATACGCAGTATTTT. Translating gives CASSPVTTTGTDTQYF. V usage is TRBV5-1 and J usage is TRBJ2-3; D is undetermined. There are 16 residues in the CDR3. V lost 4 bases and J 1 base, leaving 16 bases between the germline ends. Per germline, CDR1 SGHRS and CDR2 YFSETQ.

This clone occurred a few times. The chain recombines TRBV3-1 (or the pseudogene TRBV3-2) with TRBJ2-3, with 9 bases that match TRBD1. After removal of 3 bases from V and 7 bases from J, the junction contained 20 bases not matched to a gene. The germline V gene has CDR1 LGHDT and CDR2 YNNKEL (reference sequence). The CDR3 has 19 residues. CDR3 coding DNA: TGTGCCAGCAGCCACTCCGGGACAGGGAGGGAGTCCAAACCGAATACGCAGTATTTT. It specifies CASSHSGTGRESKPNTQYF.

The chain employs TRBV24-1 and TRBJ2-7; TRBD2 aligns across 10 bases. The CDR3 contains 15 residues. From germline, CDR1 is KGHDR and CDR2 SFDVKD. V gave up 7 bases and J gave up 3 bases; unmatched junction bases: 8. CDR3 coding DNA: TGTGCCACCAGCCCCCGGACTAGCGGTATCTACGAGCAGTACTTC. Protein product: CATSPRTSGIYEQYF.

V and J are TRBV7-8 and TRBJ1-2, with D perhaps TRBD1 (5 bases). This CDR3 spans 14 amino acids. The V gene's germline CDR1 is SGHVS and CDR2 FQNEAQ. The V and J ends lost 1 base and 7 bases respectively, with 13 bases between them. This CDR3 reads CASSLGSQGSGYTF. For the CDR3, the DNA is TGTGCCAGCAGCTTAGGGAGTCAGGGAAGTGGCTACACCTTC.

This chain joins TRBV24-1 and TRBJ2-2, with D unclear. CDR1 is KGHDR, CDR2 SFDVKD, per germline. Trimming took off 2 bases at V and 1 base at J, with 7 bases between the two ends. This CDR3 is 15 amino acids long. The CDR3 loop reads CATSDSSGNTGELFF. The DNA of the CDR3 is TGTGCCACCAGTGATTCCTCAGGGAACACCGGGGAGCTGTTTTTT.